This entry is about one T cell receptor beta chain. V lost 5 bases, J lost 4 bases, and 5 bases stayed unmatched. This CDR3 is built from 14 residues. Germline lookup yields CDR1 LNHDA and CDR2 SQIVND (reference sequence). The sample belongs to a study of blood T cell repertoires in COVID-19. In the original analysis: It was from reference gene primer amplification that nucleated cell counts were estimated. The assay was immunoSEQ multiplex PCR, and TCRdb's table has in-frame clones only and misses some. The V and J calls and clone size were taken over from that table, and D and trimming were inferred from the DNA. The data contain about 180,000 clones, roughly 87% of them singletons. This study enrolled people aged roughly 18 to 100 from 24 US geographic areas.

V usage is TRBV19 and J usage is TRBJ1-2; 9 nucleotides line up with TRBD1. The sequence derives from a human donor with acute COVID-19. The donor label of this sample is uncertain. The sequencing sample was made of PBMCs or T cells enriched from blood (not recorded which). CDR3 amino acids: CASSAPGQGYGYTF. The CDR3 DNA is TGTGCCAGTAGTGCTCCGGGACAGGGCTATGGCTACACCTTC.